The sequence of this T cell receptor beta chain was determined in a study of cytotoxic CD8 clonotypes in ibrutinib-treated CLL. Study information: A mean of roughly 260,000 productive templates and over 85,000 productive rearrangements was obtained per sample. Notes on the study in general: Higher circulating CD8+ T-cell counts strongly accompanied higher baseline clonality, above age-matched healthy donors. Clonotypes that were public were uncommon, and they contracted or stayed stable on treatment.

Sequencing was performed with immunoSEQ multiplex PCR; in TCRdb, only in-frame clones are kept and a portion is missing. The repertoire holds some 50,000 clones, with around 70% as singletons. Regarding this clone: Antigen specificity is unknown.

Trimming removed 6 bases from V and 5 bases from J; junction bases left unmatched: 20. Germline lookup yields CDR1 SGHNT and CDR2 YYREEE (reference sequence). This CDR3 has 18 residues. The receptor comes from a human donor with chronic lymphocytic leukemia. V is TRBV5-4 and J is TRBJ2-5, with 9 bases matching TRBD2. The source was PBMCs, collected after 12 months of ibrutinib treatment. The CDR3 sequence is CASNLWALAGAERETQYF. As DNA, the CDR3 is TGTGCCAGCAACCTTTGGGCCTTAGCGGGGGCTGAAAGGGAGACCCAGTACTTC.